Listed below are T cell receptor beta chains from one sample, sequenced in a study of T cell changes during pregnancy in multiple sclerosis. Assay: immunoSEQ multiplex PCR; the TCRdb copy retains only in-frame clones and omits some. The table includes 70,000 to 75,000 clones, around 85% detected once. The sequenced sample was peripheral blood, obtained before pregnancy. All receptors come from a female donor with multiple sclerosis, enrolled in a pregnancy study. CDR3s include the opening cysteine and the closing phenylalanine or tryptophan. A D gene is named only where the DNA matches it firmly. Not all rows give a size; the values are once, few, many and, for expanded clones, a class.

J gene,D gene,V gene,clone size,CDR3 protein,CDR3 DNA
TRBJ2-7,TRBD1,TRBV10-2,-,CAIAIPGQGGHEQYF,TGCGCGATCGCGATTCCGGGACAGGGGGGCCACGAGCAGTACTTC
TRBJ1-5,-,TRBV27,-,CASRKFQGGVSNQPQHF,TGTGCCAGCAGGAAATTTCAGGGAGGGGTAAGCAATCAGCCCCAGCATTTT
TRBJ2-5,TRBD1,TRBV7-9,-,CASSQRDREQETQYF,TGTGCCAGCAGCCAACGGGACAGGGAGCAAGAGACCCAGTACTTC
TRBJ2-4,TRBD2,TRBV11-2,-,CASSVRLAWNIQYF,TGTGCCAGCAGCGTGAGACTAGCGTGGAACATTCAGTACTTC
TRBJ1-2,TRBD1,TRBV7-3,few,CASSPTSGGPYGYTF,TGTGCCAGCAGCCCAACTTCAGGGGGCCCCTATGGCTACACCTTC
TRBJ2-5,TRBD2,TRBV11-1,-,CASSPTSSGETQYF,TGTGCCAGCAGCCCGACTAGCTCGGGAGAGACCCAGTACTTC
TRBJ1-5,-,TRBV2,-,CASSDPREPQHF,TGTGCCAGCAGTGACCCTCGAGAGCCCCAGCATTTT
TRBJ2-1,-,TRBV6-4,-,CASSFTGFPGNEQFF,TGTGCCAGCAGCTTCACAGGTTTTCCCGGCAATGAGCAGTTCTTC
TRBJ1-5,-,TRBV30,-,CAWSATGNHQPQHF,TGTGCCTGGAGTGCAACAGGAAACCATCAGCCCCAGCATTTT
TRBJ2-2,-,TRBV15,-,CATMQGGTGELFF,TGTGCCACAATGCAGGGTGGGACCGGGGAGCTGTTTTTT
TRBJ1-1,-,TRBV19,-,CASSIVGAMNTEAFF,TGTGCCAGTAGTATAGTTGGGGCTATGAACACTGAAGCTTTCTTT
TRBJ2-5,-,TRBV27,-,CASTDTIGEAGGTQYF,TGTGCCAGCACCGATACGATCGGGGAAGCGGGTGGGACCCAGTACTTC
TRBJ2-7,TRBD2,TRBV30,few,CAWPRGRGGGEQYF,TGTGCCTGGCCCCGAGGGAGGGGCGGCGGCGAGCAGTACTTC
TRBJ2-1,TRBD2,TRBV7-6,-,CASSLIAGENNEQFF,TGTGCCAGCAGCCTCATAGCGGGAGAGAACAATGAGCAGTTCTTC
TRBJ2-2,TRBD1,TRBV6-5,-,CASRRDRGRTGELFF,TGTGCCAGCAGAAGGGACAGGGGGCGAACCGGGGAGCTGTTTTTT
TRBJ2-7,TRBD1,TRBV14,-,CASSGPITGVEQYF,TGTGCCAGCAGCGGACCTATCACAGGGGTCGAGCAGTACTTC
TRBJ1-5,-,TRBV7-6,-,CASSLAPGMAQPQHF,TGTGCCAGCAGCTTAGCACCGGGGATGGCTCAGCCCCAGCATTTT
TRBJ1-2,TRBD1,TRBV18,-,CASGTGNDYGYTF,TGTGCCAGCGGGACAGGGAACGATTATGGCTACACCTTC
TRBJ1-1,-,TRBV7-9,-,CASSLGQFGEAFF,TGTGCCAGCAGCTTAGGGCAGTTTGGCGAAGCTTTCTTT
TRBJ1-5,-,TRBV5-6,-,CASSLFPQPQHF,TGTGCCAGCAGCTTGTTTCCACAGCCCCAGCATTTT
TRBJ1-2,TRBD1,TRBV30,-,CALDTGTGAYGYTF,TGTGCCCTAGATACCGGGACAGGGGCCTATGGCTACACCTTC
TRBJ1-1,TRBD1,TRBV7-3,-,CASSLIAQGVGTEAFF,TGTGCCAGCAGCTTAATAGCTCAGGGGGTGGGCACTGAAGCTTTCTTT
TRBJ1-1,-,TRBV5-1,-,CASSFDLAGTEAFF,TGCGCCAGCAGCTTTGACCTGGCGGGCACTGAAGCTTTCTTT
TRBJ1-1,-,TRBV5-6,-,CASSLGTGTEAFF,TGTGCCAGCAGCTTGGGTACGGGCACTGAAGCTTTCTTT
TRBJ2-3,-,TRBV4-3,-,CASSQGGTSTDTQYF,TGCGCCAGCAGCCAAGGCGGAACATCCACAGATACGCAGTATTTT
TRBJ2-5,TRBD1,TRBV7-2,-,CASSPEDRGWETQYF,TGTGCCAGCAGCCCTGAGGACAGGGGATGGGAGACCCAGTACTTC
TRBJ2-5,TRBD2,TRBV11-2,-,CASSWIPGLAGKKETQYF,TGTGCCAGCAGCTGGATTCCGGGACTAGCGGGGAAAAAAGAGACCCAGTACTTC
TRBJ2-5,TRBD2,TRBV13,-,CASSLMVDGGASVTQYF,TGTGCCAGCAGCTTAATGGTCGACGGGGGGGCGTCAGTGACCCAGTACTTC
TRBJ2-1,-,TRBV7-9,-,CASRSTSGKSDEQFF,TGTGCCAGCAGGTCCACCTCAGGAAAATCGGATGAGCAGTTCTTC
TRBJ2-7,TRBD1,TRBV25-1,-,CASRPQGGVSYEQYF,TGTGCCAGCAGACCACAGGGGGGAGTGTCCTACGAGCAGTACTTC
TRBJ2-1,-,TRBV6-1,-,CASSEDYRTNEQFF,TGTGCCAGCAGTGAAGACTATCGGACTAATGAGCAGTTCTTC
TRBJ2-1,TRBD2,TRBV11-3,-,CASSLDQGGSAVYNEQFF,TGTGCCAGCAGCTTAGATCAGGGCGGGAGCGCGGTTTACAATGAGCAGTTCTTC
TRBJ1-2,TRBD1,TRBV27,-,CASSLRTGDYGYTF,TGTGCCAGCAGTTTAAGGACAGGAGACTATGGCTACACCTTC
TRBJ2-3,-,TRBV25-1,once,CASMKGGADTQYF,TGTGCCAGCATGAAGGGGGGGGCAGATACGCAGTATTTT
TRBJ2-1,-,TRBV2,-,CASRMEDDGEQFF,TGTGCCAGCAGGATGGAGGATGATGGTGAGCAGTTCTTC
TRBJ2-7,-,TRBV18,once,CASSGSGSRNEQYF,TGTGCCAGCTCAGGGTCCGGGAGTAGGAACGAGCAGTACTTC
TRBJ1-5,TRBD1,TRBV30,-,CAWAGTDNQPQHF,TGTGCCTGGGCCGGGACAGACAATCAGCCCCAGCATTTT
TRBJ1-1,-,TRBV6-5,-,CASSLTLGTEAFF,TGTGCCAGCTCCTTGACTCTCGGCACTGAAGCTTTCTTT
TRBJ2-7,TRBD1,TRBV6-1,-,CASSALGQSSYEQYF,TGTGCCAGCAGTGCCCTGGGACAGAGCTCCTACGAGCAGTACTTC
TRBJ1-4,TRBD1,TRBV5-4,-,CASSPGGRGNEKLFF,TGTGCCAGCAGCCCCGGGGGCAGGGGGAATGAAAAACTGTTTTTT
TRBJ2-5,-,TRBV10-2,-,CASSRWTLEQETQYF,TGCGCCAGCAGTCGTTGGACTCTCGAACAAGAGACCCAGTACTTC
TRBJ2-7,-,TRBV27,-,CASSSRQNRGLSYEQYF,TGTGCCAGCAGTTCGAGGCAGAACAGAGGACTATCCTACGAGCAGTACTTC